The rows below give T cell receptor beta chains drawn from one sample of a study of Ad26.COV2.S vaccination and SARS-CoV-2 variants. Clones were read by immunoSEQ multiplex PCR, and TCRdb kept only the in-frame ones, dropping some. The table shows roughly 380,000 clones, with about 85% occurring only once. The source was peripheral blood, collected in a trial of Ad26.COV2.S vaccine versus placebo. These receptor sequences come from a person aged 18-65 years who received the Ad26.COV2.S COVID-19 vaccine or a placebo. CDR3s include the opening cysteine and the closing phenylalanine or tryptophan. A D gene is named only where the DNA matches it firmly. Expanded clones are given a class, and other clones once, few, many or no size at all.

v_call,d_call,clone_size,j_call,cdr3_length,cdr3_nt,cdr3_aa
TRBV28,NA,NA,TRBJ1-3,15,TGTGCCAGCAGTTTAATGAGGGTCTCTGGAAACACCATATATTTT,CASSLMRVSGNTIYF
TRBV13,TRBD2,NA,TRBJ2-3,17,TGTGCCAGCAGCAAGCTCGGCGGGAGGGCCGGGGCAGATACGCAGTATTTT,CASSKLGGRAGADTQYF
TRBV6-5,NA,once,TRBJ1-5,15,TGTGCCAGCAGTTACTCGAAACAGTCCAATCAGCCCCAGCATTTT,CASSYSKQSNQPQHF
TRBV30,NA,once,TRBJ2-1,13,TGTGCCTGGGCTAGGCAGGGTTACAATGAGCAGTTCTTC,CAWARQGYNEQFF
TRBV7-2,NA,NA,TRBJ1-2,13,TGTGCCAGCAGCTTCGGCGGGAACTATGGCTACACCTTC,CASSFGGNYGYTF
TRBV7-9,NA,NA,TRBJ1-2,13,TGTGCCAGCAGCCTACAGGAATTGAGTGGCTACACCTTC,CASSLQELSGYTF
TRBV3-1/TRBV3-2,NA,NA,TRBJ1-6,16,TGTGCCAGCAGCCAAGCAGGATGGCAGGGGAATTCACCCCTCCACTTT,CASSQAGWQGNSPLHF
TRBV5-1,NA,NA,TRBJ2-5,13,TGCGCCAGCAGCTTGTCAGGGGAAGAGACCCAGTACTTC,CASSLSGEETQYF
TRBV19,NA,NA,TRBJ2-2,14,TGTGCCAGTAGTACGGATCAGAACACCGGGGAGCTGTTTTTT,CASSTDQNTGELFF
TRBV6-5,NA,few,TRBJ2-5,16,TGTGCCAGCAGTTTCAGCCTTACTCGGGGGCAAGAGACCCAGTACTTC,CASSFSLTRGQETQYF
TRBV19,NA,NA,TRBJ2-3,13,TGTGCCAGTAGTATAACCTGGGCAGATACGCAGTATTTT,CASSITWADTQYF
TRBV5-1,TRBD2,once,TRBJ2-5,16,TGCGCCAGCAGCACCGGACTAGCGGGAGGAAAAGAGACCCAGTACTTC,CASSTGLAGGKETQYF
TRBV10-2,NA,NA,TRBJ1-4,14,TGCGCCAGCAGTGCCCGGGGGGGGAATGAAAAACTGTTTTTT,CASSARGGNEKLFF
TRBV7-2,NA,once,TRBJ1-3,15,TGTGCCAGCAGGGATGCGGTGGGCTCTGGAAACACCATATATTTT,CASRDAVGSGNTIYF
TRBV2,NA,NA,TRBJ2-2,14,TGTGCCAGCAGGGTCGGGACGAACACCGGGGAGCTGTTTTTT,CASRVGTNTGELFF
TRBV5-1,NA,NA,TRBJ1-2,14,TGCGCCAGCAGCTTGGAATGGGCCGGCGGTGGCTACACCTTC,CASSLEWAGGGYTF
TRBV6-5,NA,NA,TRBJ1-2,12,TGTGCCAGCAGTTCCCGGGTCTATGGCTACACCTTC,CASSSRVYGYTF
TRBV27,NA,NA,TRBJ1-6,14,TGTGCCAGCAACTTCGGCAGCCAGAATTCACCCCTCCACTTT,CASNFGSQNSPLHF
TRBV29-1,TRBD1,NA,TRBJ2-2,16,TGCAGCGCCGTGGGACAGGGAAATCCAACCACCGGGGAGCTGTTTTTT,CSAVGQGNPTTGELFF
TRBV27,NA,NA,TRBJ2-2,15,TGTGCCAGCAGTCTCTTGGGACTGAACACCGGGGAGCTGTTTTTT,CASSLLGLNTGELFF
TRBV10-1,TRBD1,few,TRBJ2-2,15,TGCGCCAGCAGTGAGGGACAGGGGGCGACCGGGGAGCTGTTTTTT,CASSEGQGATGELFF
TRBV7-9,TRBD2,NA,TRBJ2-3,16,TGTGCCAGCAGTCTCTCGGGACTAGCGGGAGCGGATACGCAGTATTTT,CASSLSGLAGADTQYF